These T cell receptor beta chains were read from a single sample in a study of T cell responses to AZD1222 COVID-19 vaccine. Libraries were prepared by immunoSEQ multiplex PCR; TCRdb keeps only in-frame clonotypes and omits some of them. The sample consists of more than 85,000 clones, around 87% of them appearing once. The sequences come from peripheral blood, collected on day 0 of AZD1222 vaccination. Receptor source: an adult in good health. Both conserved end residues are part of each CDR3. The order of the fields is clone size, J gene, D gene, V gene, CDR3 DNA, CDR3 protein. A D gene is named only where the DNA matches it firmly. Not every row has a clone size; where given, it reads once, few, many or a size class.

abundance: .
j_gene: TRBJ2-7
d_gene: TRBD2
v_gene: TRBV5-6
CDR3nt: TGTGCCAGCAGCCACGGGGGGTTGAATTGGTACGAGCAGTACTTC
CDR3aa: CASSHGGLNWYEQYF

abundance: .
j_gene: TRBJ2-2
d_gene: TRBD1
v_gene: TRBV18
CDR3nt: TGTGCCAGCTCACCAAGGGGGCCAAACACCGGGGAGCTGTTTTTT
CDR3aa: CASSPRGPNTGELFF

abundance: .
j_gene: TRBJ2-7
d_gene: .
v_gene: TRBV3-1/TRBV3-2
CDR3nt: TGTGCCAGCAGCCAAGACTTCTCTCGGGGAGGTGAGCAGTACTTC
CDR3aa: CASSQDFSRGGEQYF

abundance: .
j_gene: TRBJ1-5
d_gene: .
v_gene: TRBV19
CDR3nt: TGTGCCAGTAGTTTTACAGGGAGGTATCAGCCCCAGCATTTT
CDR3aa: CASSFTGRYQPQHF

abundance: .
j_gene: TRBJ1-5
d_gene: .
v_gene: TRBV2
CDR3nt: TGTGCCAGCTCAAGTTACGGGGGCCAGCCCCAGCATTTT
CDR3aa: CASSSYGGQPQHF

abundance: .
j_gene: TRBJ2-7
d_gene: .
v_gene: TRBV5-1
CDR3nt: TGCGCCAGCAGCTTGGAAGGGACGGATGCCCGCCAGTACTTC
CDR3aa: CASSLEGTDARQYF

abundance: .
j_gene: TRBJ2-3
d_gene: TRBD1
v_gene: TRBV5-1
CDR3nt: TGCGCCAGCAGCCTCGGGACAGTTCCCCAGACAGATACGCAGTATTTT
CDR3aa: CASSLGTVPQTDTQYF

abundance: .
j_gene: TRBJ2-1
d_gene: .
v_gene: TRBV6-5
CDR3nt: TGTGCCAGCAGTCCATTCTCCTCCTACAATGAGCAGTTCTTC
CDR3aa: CASSPFSSYNEQFF

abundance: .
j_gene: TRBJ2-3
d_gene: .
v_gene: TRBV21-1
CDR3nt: TGTGCCAGCAGGGCACTTCTAAGGGGCTACAGGGACAAGGATACGCAGTATTTT
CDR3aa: CASRALLRGYRDKDTQYF

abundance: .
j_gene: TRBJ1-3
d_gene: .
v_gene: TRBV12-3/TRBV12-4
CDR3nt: TGTGCGACCAGGGCCCACTCTGGAAACACCATATATTTT
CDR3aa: CATRAHSGNTIYF

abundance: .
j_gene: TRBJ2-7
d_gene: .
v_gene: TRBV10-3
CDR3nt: TGTGCCATCAGTCGACAGACTGCCTACGAGCAGTACTTC
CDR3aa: CAISRQTAYEQYF

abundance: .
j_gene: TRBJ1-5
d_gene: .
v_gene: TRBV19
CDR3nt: TGTGCCAGTAGTATTTTTATAGATCAGCCCCAGCATTTT
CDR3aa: CASSIFIDQPQHF

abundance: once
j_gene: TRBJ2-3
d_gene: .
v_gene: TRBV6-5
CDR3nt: TGTGCCAGCAGCCAGAGACAACACACAGATACGCAGTATTTT
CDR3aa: CASSQRQHTDTQYF

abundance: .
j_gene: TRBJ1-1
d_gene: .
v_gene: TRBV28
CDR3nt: TGTGCCAGCAGTGGTAGTTGGGGGAACACTGAAGCTTTCTTT
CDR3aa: CASSGSWGNTEAFF

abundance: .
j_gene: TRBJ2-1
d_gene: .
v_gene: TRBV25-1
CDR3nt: TGTGCCAGCAGTAGGGGGGGCGGGTTTGATGAGCAGTTCTTC
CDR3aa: CASSRGGGFDEQFF

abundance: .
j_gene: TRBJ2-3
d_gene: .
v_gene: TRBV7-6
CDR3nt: TGTGCCAGCAGCCAATTTGGGGGCGCGACAGATACGCAGTATTTT
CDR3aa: CASSQFGGATDTQYF

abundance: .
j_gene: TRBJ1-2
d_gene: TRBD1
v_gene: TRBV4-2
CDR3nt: TGTGCCAGCAGCCAAGTGACAGGGGGGATATATTATGGCTACACCTTC
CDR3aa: CASSQVTGGIYYGYTF

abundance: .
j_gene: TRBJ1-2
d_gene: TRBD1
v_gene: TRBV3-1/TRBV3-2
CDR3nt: TGTGCCAGCAGCCATGCGGACAGGCGAAACTATGGCTACACCTTC
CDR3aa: CASSHADRRNYGYTF

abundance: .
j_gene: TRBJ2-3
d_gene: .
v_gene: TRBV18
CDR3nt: TGTGCCAGCTCCATCCGGGGGATCACAGATACGCAGTATTTT
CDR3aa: CASSIRGITDTQYF

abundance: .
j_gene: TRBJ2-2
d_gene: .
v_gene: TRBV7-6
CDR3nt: TGTGCCAGCAGCCATACTCAGCGATCGAACACCGGGGAGCTGTTTTTT
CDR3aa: CASSHTQRSNTGELFF

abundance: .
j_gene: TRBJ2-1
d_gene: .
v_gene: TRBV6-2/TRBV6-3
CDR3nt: TGTGCCAGCAGTTCCGGAACAGGGAGAACCTACAATGAGCAGTTCTTC
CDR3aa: CASSSGTGRTYNEQFF

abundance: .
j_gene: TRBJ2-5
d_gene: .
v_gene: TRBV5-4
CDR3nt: TGTGCCAGCAGCTTGGCCGCTGGGGAGACCCAGTACTTC
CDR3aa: CASSLAAGETQYF

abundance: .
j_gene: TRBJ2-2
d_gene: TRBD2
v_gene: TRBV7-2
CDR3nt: TGTGCCAGCAGCTCCATACTAGCGGGGACCGGGGAGCTGTTTTTT
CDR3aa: CASSSILAGTGELFF

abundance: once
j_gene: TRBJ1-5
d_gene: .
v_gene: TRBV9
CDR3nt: TGTGCCAGCAGCCCAACCCCGGGGCGGTCCCAGCATTTT
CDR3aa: CASSPTPGRSQHF

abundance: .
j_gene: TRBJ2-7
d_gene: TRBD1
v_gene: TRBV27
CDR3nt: TGTGCCAGCCGACCATCACAGGGGAATGACGAGCAGTACTTC
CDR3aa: CASRPSQGNDEQYF

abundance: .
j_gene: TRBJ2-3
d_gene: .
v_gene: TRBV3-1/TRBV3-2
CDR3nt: TGTGCCAGCATGGGGCCAGATACGCAGTATTTT
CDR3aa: CASMGPDTQYF

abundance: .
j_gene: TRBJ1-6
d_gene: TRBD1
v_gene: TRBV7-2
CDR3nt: TGTGCCAGCAGCCCGGGACAGGGGGCGAGTTCACCCCTCCACTTT
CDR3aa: CASSPGQGASSPLHF

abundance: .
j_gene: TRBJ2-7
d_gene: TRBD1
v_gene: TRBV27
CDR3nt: TGTGCCAGCAGACCACAGGGACAGGGGAATTACGAGCAGTACTTC
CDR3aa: CASRPQGQGNYEQYF

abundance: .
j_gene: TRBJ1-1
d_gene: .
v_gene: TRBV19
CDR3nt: TGTGCCAGTAGTATGTATGGAGGGAGGAACACTGAAGCTTTCTTT
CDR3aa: CASSMYGGRNTEAFF

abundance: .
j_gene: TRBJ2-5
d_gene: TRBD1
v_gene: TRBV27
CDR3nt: TGTGCCAGCAGTTTTAGCCAGGGGGACGCGACCCAGTACTTC
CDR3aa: CASSFSQGDATQYF

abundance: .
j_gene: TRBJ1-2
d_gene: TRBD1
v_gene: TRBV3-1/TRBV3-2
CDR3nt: TGTGCCAGCAGCCACAAATATCGGGACAGGGGAGGCGACTATGGCTACACCTTC
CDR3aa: CASSHKYRDRGGDYGYTF

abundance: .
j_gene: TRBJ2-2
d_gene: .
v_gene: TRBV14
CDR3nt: TGTGCCAGCAGCCCGAGGAAGGGGAGAACCGGGGAGCTGTTTTTT
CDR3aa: CASSPRKGRTGELFF

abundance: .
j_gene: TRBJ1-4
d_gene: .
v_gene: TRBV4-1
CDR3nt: TGCGCCCCCCTCTGGGGGGGTAGGGAAAAACTGTTTTTT
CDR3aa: CAPLWGGREKLFF

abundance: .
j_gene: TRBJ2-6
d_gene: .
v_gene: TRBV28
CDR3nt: TGTGCCAGCAGTTTATGGAACGCTGGGGCCAACGTCCTGACTTTC
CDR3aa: CASSLWNAGANVLTF

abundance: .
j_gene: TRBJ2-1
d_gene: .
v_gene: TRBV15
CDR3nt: TGTGCCACCAGCAGAGATCTTTCGTCTGCGGGGAATGAGCAGTTCTTC
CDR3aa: CATSRDLSSAGNEQFF

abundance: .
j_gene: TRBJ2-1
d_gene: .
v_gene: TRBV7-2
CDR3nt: TGTGCCAGCAGGTATTACGGGCTGTACAATGAGCAGTTCTTC
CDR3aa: CASRYYGLYNEQFF

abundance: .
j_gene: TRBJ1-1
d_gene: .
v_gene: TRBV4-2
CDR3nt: TGTGCCAGCAGCCAAGATCTAGGGCAGGACACTGAAGCTTTCTTT
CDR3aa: CASSQDLGQDTEAFF

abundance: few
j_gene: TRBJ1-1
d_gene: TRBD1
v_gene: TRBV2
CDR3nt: TGTGCCAGCAGCCCGGACAGGGACTCTGAAGCTTTCTTT
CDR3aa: CASSPDRDSEAFF

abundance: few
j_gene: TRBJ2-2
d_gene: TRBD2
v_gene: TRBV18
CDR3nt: TGTGCCAGCTCACCAATTTCCGAGACTAGCGGGAGCAGTATCGGGGAGCTGTTTTTT
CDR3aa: CASSPISETSGSSIGELFF

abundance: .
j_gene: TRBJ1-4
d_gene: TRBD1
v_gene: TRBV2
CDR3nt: TGTGCCAGCAGTCCTACAGGGGGCCGGGTCGATGAAAAACTGTTTTTT
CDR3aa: CASSPTGGRVDEKLFF

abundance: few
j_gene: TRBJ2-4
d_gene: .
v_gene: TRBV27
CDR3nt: TGTGCCAGCAGTTTAGGACAGGAGGGCAAAAACATTCAGTACTTC
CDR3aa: CASSLGQEGKNIQYF

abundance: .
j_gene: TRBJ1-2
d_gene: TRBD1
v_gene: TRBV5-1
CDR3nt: TGCGCCAGCAGCTTGCAGGGGGGGAACTATGGCTACACCTTC
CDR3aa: CASSLQGGNYGYTF

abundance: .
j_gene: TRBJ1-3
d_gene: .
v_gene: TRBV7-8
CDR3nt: TGTGCCAGCAGAACGGGTCGCGGGTCCGGAAACACCATATATTTT
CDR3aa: CASRTGRGSGNTIYF

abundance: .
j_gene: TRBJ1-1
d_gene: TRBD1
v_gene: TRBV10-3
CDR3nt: TGTGCCATCAGTGAGGGGGCAGGGGGGGAACACACTGAAGCTTTCTTT
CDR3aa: CAISEGAGGEHTEAFF

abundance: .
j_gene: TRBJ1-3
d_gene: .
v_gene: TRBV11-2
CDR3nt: TGTGCCAGCAGCCCACCTACTCATGGAAACACCATATATTTT
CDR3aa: CASSPPTHGNTIYF

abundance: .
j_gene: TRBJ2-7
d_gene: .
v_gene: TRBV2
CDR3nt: TGTGCCAGCAGTGAGGGACCCTTCTCCTCCTACGAGCAGTACTTC
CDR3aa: CASSEGPFSSYEQYF

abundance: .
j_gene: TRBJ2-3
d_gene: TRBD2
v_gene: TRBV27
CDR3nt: TGTGCCAGCAGTTTAGGGCTAGCGGGTCGCGGTACGCAGTATTTT
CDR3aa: CASSLGLAGRGTQYF

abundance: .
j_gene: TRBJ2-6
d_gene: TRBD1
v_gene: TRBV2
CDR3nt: TGTGCCAGCACTCCGGGACAGGGGGCTGCGGGGGCCAACGTCCTGACTTTC
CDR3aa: CASTPGQGAAGANVLTF

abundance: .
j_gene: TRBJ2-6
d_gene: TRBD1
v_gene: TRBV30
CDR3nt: TGTGCCTGGCATAGGGGGCGCTCCTCAGGGGCCAACGTCCTGACTTTC
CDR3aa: CAWHRGRSSGANVLTF

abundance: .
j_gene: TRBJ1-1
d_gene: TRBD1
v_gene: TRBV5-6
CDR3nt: TGTGCCAGCAGATACCGGGACAGGGAAGACACTGAAGCTTTCTTT
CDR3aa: CASRYRDREDTEAFF

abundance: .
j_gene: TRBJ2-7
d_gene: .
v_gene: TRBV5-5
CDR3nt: TGTGCCAGCAGCACCGGACCAACCTCACCCTACGAGCAGTACTTC
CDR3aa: CASSTGPTSPYEQYF

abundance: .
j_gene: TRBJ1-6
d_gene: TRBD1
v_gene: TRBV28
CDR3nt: TGTGCCAGCAGTTTATCGGGGACAGGGAATAGGTCACCCCTCCACTTT
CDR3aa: CASSLSGTGNRSPLHF

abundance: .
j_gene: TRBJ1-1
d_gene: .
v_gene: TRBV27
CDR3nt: TGTGCCAGCATGGGGGCTATGAACACTGAAGCTTTCTTT
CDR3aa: CASMGAMNTEAFF

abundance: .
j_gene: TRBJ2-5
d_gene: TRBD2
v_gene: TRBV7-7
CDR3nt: TGTGCTAGCAGCCCCTTGGGAGGGTCGGAGACCCAGTACTTC
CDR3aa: CASSPLGGSETQYF

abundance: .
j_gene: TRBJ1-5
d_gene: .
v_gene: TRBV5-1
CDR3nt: TGCGCCAGCAGCTTCTCCGGTGGTATCAATCAGCCCCAGCATTTT
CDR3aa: CASSFSGGINQPQHF